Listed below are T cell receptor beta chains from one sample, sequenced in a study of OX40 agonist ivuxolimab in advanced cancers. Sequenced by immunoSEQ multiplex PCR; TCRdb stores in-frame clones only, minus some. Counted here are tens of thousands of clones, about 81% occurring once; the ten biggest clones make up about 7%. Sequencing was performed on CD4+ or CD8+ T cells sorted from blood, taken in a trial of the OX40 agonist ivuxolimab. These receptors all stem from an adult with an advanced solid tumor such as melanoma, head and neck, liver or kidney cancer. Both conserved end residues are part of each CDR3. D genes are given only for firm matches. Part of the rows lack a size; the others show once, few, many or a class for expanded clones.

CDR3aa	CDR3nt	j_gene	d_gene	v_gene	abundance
CASSLGNNYGYTF	TGTGCCAGCAGCCTCGGGAACAACTATGGCTACACCTTC	TRBJ1-2	-	TRBV7-9	few
CASSLRERTTDTQYF	TGTGCCAGCAGCCTGCGGGAGCGGACCACAGATACGCAGTATTTT	TRBJ2-3	TRBD2	TRBV14	-
CASSPGRGNYGYTF	TGTGCCAGCAGCCCAGGTCGGGGGAACTATGGCTACACCTTC	TRBJ1-2	-	TRBV7-9	-
CASSLPPGAGSDNEQFF	TGTGCCAGCAGTTTACCCCCTGGCGCGGGTAGTGACAATGAGCAGTTCTTC	TRBJ2-1	-	TRBV27	-
CASSSFRGLNTGELFF	TGTGCCAGCAGCTCGTTCAGGGGTCTTAACACCGGGGAGCTGTTTTTT	TRBJ2-2	-	TRBV11-3	-
CASSFGLLAATDTQYF	TGTGCCAGCAGCTTCGGTTTACTAGCAGCCACAGATACGCAGTATTTT	TRBJ2-3	-	TRBV11-2	-
CASAPGNPQGYGYTF	TGTGCCAGTGCACCGGGGAACCCACAGGGCTATGGCTACACCTTC	TRBJ1-2	-	TRBV19	-
CASSLPGVGYGYTF	TGCGCCAGCAGCTTGCCAGGGGTGGGCTATGGCTACACCTTC	TRBJ1-2	-	TRBV5-1	-
CASSLDTGYTDTQYF	TGTGCCAGCAGCTTAGATACGGGGTACACAGATACGCAGTATTTT	TRBJ2-3	-	TRBV7-2	-
CASSPIGGSVGEQFF	TGTGCCAGCTCACCGATAGGGGGATCGGTTGGTGAGCAGTTCTTC	TRBJ2-1	-	TRBV18	-
CASSLDTYNEQFF	TGCGCCAGCAGCCTGGACACTTACAATGAGCAGTTCTTC	TRBJ2-1	-	TRBV5-1	-
CASSQYSGAGSYNSPLHF	TGCGCCAGCAGCCAATACTCCGGGGCGGGCTCCTATAATTCACCCCTCCACTTT	TRBJ1-6	-	TRBV4-1	-
CASSMWSSGSYEQYF	TGTGCCAGTAGTATGTGGTCTAGCGGGAGCTACGAGCAGTACTTC	TRBJ2-7	TRBD2	TRBV19	-
CASSKQGAHEQYF	TGTGCCAGCAGCAAACAGGGAGCGCACGAGCAGTACTTC	TRBJ2-7	-	TRBV27	-
CASSSGHAGTEAFF	TGCGCCAGCAGCTCCGGCCACGCGGGGACTGAAGCTTTCTTT	TRBJ1-1	-	TRBV5-1	-
CASSLSLQYNEQFF	TGTGCCAGCAGCTTATCCCTTCAATACAATGAGCAGTTCTTC	TRBJ2-1	-	TRBV7-3	-
CASSLTGTGGYEQFF	TGTGCCAGCAGTCTCACCGGGACAGGGGGCTATGAGCAGTTCTTC	TRBJ2-1	TRBD1	TRBV27	few
CASSQGINYQETQYF	TGTGCCAGCAGCCAAGGAATAAACTACCAAGAGACCCAGTACTTC	TRBJ2-5	-	TRBV7-2	-
CASSLDRGTGELFF	TGCGCCAGCAGCTTGGATAGGGGTACCGGGGAGCTGTTTTTT	TRBJ2-2	-	TRBV5-1	-
CASSLLTGSGANVLTF	TGTGCCAGCAGCTTGCTTACGGGGTCTGGGGCCAACGTCCTGACTTTC	TRBJ2-6	-	TRBV5-6	-